The T cell receptor beta chain described here comes from a study of cytomegalovirus exposure and HLA in healthy donors. In germline, CDR1 is MNHEY, CDR2 SVGAGI. The CDR3 loop spans 15 amino acids. Trimming cost V 4 bases and J 8 bases; bases outside gene matches: 7. Amplification used 60 Vbeta primers and 13 Jbeta primers. TCRdb's table, derived via immunoSEQ multiplex PCR, lists solely in-frame clones and lacks some. The repertoire consists of some 130,000 clones, with around 75% occurring once and the leading ten covering less than 4%. The study, taken as a whole, reports: A later analysis linked a missense DCLRE1C variant to TCR beta V- and J-gene trimming. CMV serostatus stood as the only immune exposure information on hand.

Only a few counts were recorded for this clone. Its antigen remains unknown. The chain combines TRBV6-5 with TRBJ2-1; 11 nucleotides align to TRBD2. The TCR sequence derives from a man aged 25-45 years in good health and CMV-seronegative. Sequenced: PBMCs. The CDR3, as DNA: TGTGCCAGCAGTTTGGGTAGCGGGAGGGGTTATGAGCAGTTCTTC. This sequence encodes CASSLGSGRGYEQFF.